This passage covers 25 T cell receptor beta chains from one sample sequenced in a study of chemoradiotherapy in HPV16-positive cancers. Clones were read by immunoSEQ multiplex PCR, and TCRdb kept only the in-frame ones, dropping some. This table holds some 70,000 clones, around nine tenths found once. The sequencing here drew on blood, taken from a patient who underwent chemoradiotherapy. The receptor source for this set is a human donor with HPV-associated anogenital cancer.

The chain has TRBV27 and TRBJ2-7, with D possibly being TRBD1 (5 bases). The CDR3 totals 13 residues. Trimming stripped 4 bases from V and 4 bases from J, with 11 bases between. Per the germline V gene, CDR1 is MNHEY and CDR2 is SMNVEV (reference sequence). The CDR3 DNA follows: TGTGCCAGCAGTTGGGTTAGGGGTTACGAGCAGTACTTC. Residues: CASSWVRGYEQYF.

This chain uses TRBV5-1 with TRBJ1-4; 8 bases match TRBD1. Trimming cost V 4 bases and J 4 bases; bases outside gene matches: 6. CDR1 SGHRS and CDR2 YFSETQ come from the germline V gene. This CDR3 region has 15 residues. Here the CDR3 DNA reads TGCGCCAGCAGCCCCCGGACAGGGTTTAATGAAAAACTGTTTTTT. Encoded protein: CASSPRTGFNEKLFF.

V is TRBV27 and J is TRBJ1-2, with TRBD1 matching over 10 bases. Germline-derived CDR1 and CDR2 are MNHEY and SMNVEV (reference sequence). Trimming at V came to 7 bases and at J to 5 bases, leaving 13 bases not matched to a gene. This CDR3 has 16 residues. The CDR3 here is CASTSPSGQGGYGYTF. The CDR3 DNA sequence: TGTGCCAGCACCTCCCCTAGCGGACAGGGGGGGTATGGCTACACCTTC.

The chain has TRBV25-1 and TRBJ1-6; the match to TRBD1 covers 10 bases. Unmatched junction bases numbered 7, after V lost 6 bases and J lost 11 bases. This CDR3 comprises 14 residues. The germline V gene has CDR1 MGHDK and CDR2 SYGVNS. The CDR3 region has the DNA TGTGCCAGCAGGGAGACAGGGGGCGCGACACCCCTCCACTTT. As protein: CASRETGGATPLHF.

CDR3 nucleotides: TGTGCCAGCAGTTACTCGCCCAGGGCGGGCACTGAAGCTTTCTTT. Encoded protein: CASSYSPRAGTEAFF. The rearrangement uses TRBV6-5 and TRBJ1-1; tentative D call: TRBD1 (5 bases). The CDR3 has 15 residues. V was pared by 0 bases and J by 4 bases, with 12 bases between. CDR1 is MNHEY and CDR2 is SVGAGI in the germline V gene.

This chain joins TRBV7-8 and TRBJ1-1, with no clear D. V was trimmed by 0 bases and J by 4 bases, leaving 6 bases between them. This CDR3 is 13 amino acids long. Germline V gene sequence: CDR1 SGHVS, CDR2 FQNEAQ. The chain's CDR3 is CASSLAGPTEAFF. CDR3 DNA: TGTGCCAGCAGCTTAGCCGGGCCCACTGAAGCTTTCTTT.

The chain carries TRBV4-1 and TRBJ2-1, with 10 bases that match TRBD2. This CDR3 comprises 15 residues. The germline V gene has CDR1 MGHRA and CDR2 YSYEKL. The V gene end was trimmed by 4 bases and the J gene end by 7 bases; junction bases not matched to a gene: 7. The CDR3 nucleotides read TGCGCCAGCAGCCCTCGCCCGACTAGCGGGAATGAGCAGTTCTTC. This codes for CASSPRPTSGNEQFF.

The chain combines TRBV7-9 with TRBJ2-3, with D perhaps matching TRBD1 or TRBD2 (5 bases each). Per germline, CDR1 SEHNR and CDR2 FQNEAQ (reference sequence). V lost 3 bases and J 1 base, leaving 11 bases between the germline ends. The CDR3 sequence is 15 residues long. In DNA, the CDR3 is TGTGCCAGCAGCTTTGGGACGGCCCGCACAGATACGCAGTATTTT. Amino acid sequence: CASSFGTARTDTQYF.

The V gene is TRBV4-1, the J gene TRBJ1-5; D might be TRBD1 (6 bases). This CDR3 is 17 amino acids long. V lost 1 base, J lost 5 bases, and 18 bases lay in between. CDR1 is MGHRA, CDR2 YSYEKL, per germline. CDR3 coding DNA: TGCGCCAGCAGCCAAGGAGCTGCCCGGGACAAGTATCAGCCCCAGCATTTT. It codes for CASSQGAARDKYQPQHF.

CDR3 nucleotide sequence: TGCGCCAGCAGTGGTCACGAGCAGTACTTC. As protein: CASSGHEQYF. The V and J genes are TRBV10-2 and TRBJ2-7, with D unclear. Trimming pared 4 bases from V and 5 bases from J, leaving 3 bases between. The CDR3 is made up of 10 amino acids. Per the germline V gene, CDR1 is WSHSY and CDR2 is SAAADI.

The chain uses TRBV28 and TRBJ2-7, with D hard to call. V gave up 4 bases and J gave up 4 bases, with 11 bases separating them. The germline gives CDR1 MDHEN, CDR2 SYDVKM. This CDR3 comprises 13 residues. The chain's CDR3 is CASSSLDRYEQYF. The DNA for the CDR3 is TGTGCCAGCAGTTCCCTTGACCGTTACGAGCAGTACTTC.

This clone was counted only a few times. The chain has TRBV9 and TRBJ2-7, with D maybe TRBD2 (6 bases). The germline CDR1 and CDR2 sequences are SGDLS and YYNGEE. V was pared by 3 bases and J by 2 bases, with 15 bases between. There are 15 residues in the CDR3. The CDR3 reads CASSAGTAPPYEQYF. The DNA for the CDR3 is TGTGCCAGCAGCGCGGGGACTGCCCCGCCCTACGAGCAGTACTTC.

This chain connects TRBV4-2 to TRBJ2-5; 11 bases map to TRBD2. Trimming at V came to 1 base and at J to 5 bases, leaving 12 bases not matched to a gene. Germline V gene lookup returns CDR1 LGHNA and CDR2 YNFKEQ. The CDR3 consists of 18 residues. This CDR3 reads CASSQASLAGGLGETQYF. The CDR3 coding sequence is TGTGCCAGCAGCCAAGCCTCCCTAGCGGGGGGTCTAGGGGAGACCCAGTACTTC.

This CDR3 is CASSERGGTGELFF. The CDR3 DNA follows: TGTGCCAGCAGTGAAAGGGGAGGAACCGGGGAGCTGTTTTTT. The genes are TRBV6-4 and TRBJ2-2; D may be TRBD2 (6 bases). Germline V gene data show CDR1 as MRHNA and CDR2 as SNTAGT. The CDR3 contains 14 residues. V gave up 3 bases and J gave up 5 bases, with 10 bases separating them.

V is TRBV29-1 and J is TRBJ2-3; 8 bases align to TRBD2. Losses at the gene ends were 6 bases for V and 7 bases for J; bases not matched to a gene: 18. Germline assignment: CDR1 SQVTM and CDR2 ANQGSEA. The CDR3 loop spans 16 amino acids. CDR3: CSVRQGLSGSQNTQYF. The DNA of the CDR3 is TGCAGCGTCAGGCAGGGGCTGAGCGGGAGCCAGAATACGCAGTATTTT.

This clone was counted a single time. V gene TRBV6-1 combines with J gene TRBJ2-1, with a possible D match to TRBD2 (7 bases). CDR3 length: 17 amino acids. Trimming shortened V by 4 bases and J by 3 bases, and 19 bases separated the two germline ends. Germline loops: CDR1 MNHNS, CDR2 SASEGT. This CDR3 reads CASSGGGKEHFYNEQFF. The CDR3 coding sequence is TGTGCCAGCAGTGGGGGGGGCAAGGAGCACTTCTACAATGAGCAGTTCTTC.

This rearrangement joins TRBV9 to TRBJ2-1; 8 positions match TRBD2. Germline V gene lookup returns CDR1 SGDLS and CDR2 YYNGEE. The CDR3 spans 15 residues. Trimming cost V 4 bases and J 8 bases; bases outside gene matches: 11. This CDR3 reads CASSHQWRGVDEQFF. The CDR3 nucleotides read TGTGCCAGCAGCCATCAGTGGCGGGGGGTCGATGAGCAGTTCTTC.

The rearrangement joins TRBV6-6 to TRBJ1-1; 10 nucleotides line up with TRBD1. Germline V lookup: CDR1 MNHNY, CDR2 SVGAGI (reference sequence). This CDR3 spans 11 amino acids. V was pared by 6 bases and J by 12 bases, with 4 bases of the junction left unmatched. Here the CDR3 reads CASSDRGPTFF. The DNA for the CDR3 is TGTGCCAGCAGCGACAGGGGGCCAACTTTCTTT.

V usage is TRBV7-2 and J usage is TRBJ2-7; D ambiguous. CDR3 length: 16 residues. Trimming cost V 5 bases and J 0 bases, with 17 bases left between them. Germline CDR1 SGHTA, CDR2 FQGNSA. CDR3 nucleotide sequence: TGTGCCAGCAGCAAAAATCGACTTTCCAGCTCCTACGAGCAGTACTTC. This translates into CASSKNRLSSSYEQYF.

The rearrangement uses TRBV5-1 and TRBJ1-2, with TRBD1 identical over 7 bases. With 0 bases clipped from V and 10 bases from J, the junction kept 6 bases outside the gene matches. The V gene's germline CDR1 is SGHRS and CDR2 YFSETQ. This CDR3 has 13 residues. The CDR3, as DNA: TGCGCCAGCAGCTTGGGACAGGGACGCGACTACACCTTC. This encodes CASSLGQGRDYTF.

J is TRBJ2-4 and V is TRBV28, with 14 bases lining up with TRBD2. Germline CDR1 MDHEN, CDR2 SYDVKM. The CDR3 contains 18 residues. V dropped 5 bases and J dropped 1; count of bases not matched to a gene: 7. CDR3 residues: CASSGTSGRGFAKNIQYF. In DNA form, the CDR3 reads TGTGCCAGCAGTGGGACTAGCGGGAGAGGTTTCGCCAAAAACATTCAGTACTTC.

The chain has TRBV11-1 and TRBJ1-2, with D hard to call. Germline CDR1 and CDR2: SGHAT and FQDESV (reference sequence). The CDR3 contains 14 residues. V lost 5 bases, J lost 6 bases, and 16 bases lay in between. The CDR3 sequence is CASSPTGVRNGYTF. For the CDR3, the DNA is TGTGCCAGCAGCCCAACCGGGGTAAGGAATGGCTACACCTTC.

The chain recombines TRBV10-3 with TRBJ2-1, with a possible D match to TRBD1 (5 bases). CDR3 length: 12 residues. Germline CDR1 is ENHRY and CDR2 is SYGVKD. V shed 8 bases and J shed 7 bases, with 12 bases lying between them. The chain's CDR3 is CAIGAGKNEQFF. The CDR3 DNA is TGTGCCATCGGGGCAGGGAAAAATGAGCAGTTCTTC.

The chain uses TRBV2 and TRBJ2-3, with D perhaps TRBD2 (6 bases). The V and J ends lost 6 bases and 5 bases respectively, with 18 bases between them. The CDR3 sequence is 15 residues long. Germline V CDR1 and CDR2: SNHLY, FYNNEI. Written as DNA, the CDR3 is TGTGCCAGCAGCCCGACTAGACTCCATGGAGATACGCAGTATTTT. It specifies CASSPTRLHGDTQYF. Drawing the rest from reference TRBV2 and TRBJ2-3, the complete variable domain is EPEVTQTPSHQVTQMGQEVILRCVPISNHLYFYWYRQILGQKVEFLVSFYNNEISEKSEIFDDQFSVERPDGSNFTLKIRSTKLEDSAMYFCASSPTRLHGDTQYFGPGTRLTVL.

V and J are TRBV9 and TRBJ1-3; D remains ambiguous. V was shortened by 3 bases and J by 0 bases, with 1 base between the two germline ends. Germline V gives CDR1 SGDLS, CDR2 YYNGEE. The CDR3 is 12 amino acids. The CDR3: CASSDSGNTIYF. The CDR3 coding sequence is TGTGCCAGCAGCGACTCTGGAAACACCATATATTTT.